This T cell receptor beta chain was identified during a study of spatial heterogeneity in lung cancer. TCRdb re-called the 5' RACE reads with MiXCR, one entry per CDR3 protein. The table records 85,000 to 100,000 distinct CDR3 sequences, about 12% of them present only once. V gave up 2 bases and J gave up 5 bases, with 18 bases separating them. This CDR3 contains 16 residues. From germline, CDR1 is SGHTA and CDR2 FQGNSA. The time point denotes: sample taken at primary tumor resection. No cell sorting; template was whole RNA from tumor, lung tissue or PBMC. 72 TRACERx patients with early, untreated non-small cell lung cancer donated samples. This clonotype was seen a few times.

The J gene is TRBJ2-5, the V gene TRBV7-2; D could derive from TRBD1 or TRBD2 (6 bases each). This TCR came from a male donor with early-stage non-small cell lung cancer. This material consisted of PBMCs, taken at surgery. The CDR3 sequence: CASSLFPRGRGETQYF. DNA of the CDR3: TGTGCCAGCAGCTTATTTCCTCGGGGGCGCGGGGAGACCCAGTACTTC.